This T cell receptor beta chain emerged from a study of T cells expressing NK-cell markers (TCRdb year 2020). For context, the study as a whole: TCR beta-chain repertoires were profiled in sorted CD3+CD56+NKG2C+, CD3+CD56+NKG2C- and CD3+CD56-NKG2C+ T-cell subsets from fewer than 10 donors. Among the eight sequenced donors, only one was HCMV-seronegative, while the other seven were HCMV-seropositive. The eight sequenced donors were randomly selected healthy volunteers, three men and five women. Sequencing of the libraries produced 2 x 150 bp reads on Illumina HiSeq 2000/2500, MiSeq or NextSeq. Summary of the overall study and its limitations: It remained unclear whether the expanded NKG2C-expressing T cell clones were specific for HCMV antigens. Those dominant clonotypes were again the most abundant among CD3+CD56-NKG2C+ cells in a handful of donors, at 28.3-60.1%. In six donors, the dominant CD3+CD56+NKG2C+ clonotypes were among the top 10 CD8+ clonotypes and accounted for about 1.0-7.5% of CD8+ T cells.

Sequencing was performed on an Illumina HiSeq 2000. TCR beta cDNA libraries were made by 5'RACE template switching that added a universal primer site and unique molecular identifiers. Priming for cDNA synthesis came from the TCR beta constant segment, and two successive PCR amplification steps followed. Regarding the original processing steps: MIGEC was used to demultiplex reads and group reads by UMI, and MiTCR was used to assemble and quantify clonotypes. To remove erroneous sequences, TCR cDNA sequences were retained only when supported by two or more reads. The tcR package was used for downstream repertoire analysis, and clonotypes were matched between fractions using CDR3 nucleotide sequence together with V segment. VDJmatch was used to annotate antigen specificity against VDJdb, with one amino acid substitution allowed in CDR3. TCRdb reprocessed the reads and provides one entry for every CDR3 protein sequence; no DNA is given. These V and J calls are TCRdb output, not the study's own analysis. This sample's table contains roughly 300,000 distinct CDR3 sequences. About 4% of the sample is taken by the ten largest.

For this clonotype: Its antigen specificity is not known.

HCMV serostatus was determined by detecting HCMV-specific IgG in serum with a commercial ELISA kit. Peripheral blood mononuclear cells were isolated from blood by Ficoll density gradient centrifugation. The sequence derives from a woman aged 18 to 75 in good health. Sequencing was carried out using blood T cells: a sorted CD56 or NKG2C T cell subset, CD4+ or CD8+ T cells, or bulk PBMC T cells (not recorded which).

This receptor has the CDR3 CASGLDTGELFF. The sequence joins TRBV12-5 to TRBJ2-2. From its cysteine to its phenylalanine, the CDR3 spans 12 amino acids. No DNA sequence is on record. From the germline V gene, CDR1 is LGHNT and CDR2 is FRNRAP.